This TCR beta chain was found in a study of cytomegalovirus exposure and HLA in healthy donors. Trimming took 0 bases from V and 5 from J, leaving 19 bases between them. Germline assignment: CDR1 LGHNA and CDR2 YNFKEQ. The CDR3 sequence is 17 residues long. PCR primers comprised 60 Vbeta and 13 Jbeta primers. Profiling relied on immunoSEQ multiplex PCR, and the TCRdb table lists in-frame clones only, not all of them. This listing includes about 130,000 clones. The sequenced sample consisted of PBMCs. V usage is TRBV4-2 and J usage is TRBJ2-5; D is perhaps TRBD1 (6 bases). The clonotype comes from a young man in good health and CMV-seronegative. For the CDR3, the DNA is TGTGCCAGCAGCCAAGATCCCGTCTGGGGGCGACGCGAGACCCAGTACTTC. It is translated as CASSQDPVWGRRETQYF.